The 28 T cell receptor beta chains listed next were all sequenced from one sample in a study of PD-1 blockade in classical Hodgkin lymphoma. Autologous stem cell transplantation was followed by relapse in every patient, and brentuximab vedotin exposure varied. After PBMCs were thawed, their CD8+ T cells were isolated by magnetic negative selection. Here immunoSEQ multiplex PCR was the method, and the copy in TCRdb shows in-frame clones only, minus some. The sample carries 10,000 to 15,000 clones, 79% recorded once. Sequences were derived from CD8+ T cells from blood, sampled at baseline. The receptors here all came from a human donor with classical Hodgkin lymphoma.

The chain recombines TRBV29-1 with TRBJ2-1; D ambiguous. V was shortened by 1 base and J by 5 bases, with 3 bases between the two germline ends. Germline V CDR1 and CDR2: SQVTM, ANQGSEA. The CDR3 runs to 11 residues. The CDR3: CSVEGNNEQFF. The CDR3 DNA reads TGCAGCGTTGAAGGGAACAATGAGCAGTTCTTC.

This chain uses TRBV5-1 with TRBJ1-3; 7 bases map to TRBD1. Germline V gene sequence: CDR1 SGHRS, CDR2 YFSETQ. Unmatched junction bases numbered 7, after V lost 4 bases and J lost 0 bases. The CDR3 covers 16 residues. CDR3 coding DNA: TGCGCCAGCAGCCGGGACAGCCATAGCTCTGGAAACACCATATATTTT. Protein: CASSRDSHSSGNTIYF. Drawing the rest from reference TRBV5-1 and TRBJ1-3, the complete variable domain is KAGVTQTPRYLIKTRGQQVTLSCSPISGHRSVSWYQQTPGQGLQFLFEYFSETQRNKGNFPGRFSGRQFSNSRSEMNVSTLELGDSALYLCASSRDSHSSGNTIYFGEGSWLTVV.

This clone was recorded once. The chain joins TRBV7-2 to TRBJ1-4; D not certain. Germline CDR1 SGHTA, CDR2 FQGNSA. V was shortened by 4 bases and J by 8 bases, with 8 bases between the two germline ends. This CDR3 contains 12 residues. The CDR3 reads CASSSTAEKLFF. CDR3 nucleotides: TGTGCCAGCAGCTCCACCGCCGAAAAACTGTTTTTT. The variable domain in full, with the rest retrieved from reference TRBV7-2 and TRBJ1-4, is GAGVSQSPSNKVTEKGKDVELRCDPISGHTALYWYRQSLGQGLEFLIYFQGNSAPDKSGLPSDRFSAERTGGSVSTLTIQRTQQEDSAVYLCASSSTAEKLFFGSGTQLSVL.

This clone was observed once. The gene calls are TRBV7-9 and TRBJ2-5; 8 nucleotides match TRBD1. V gave up 5 bases and J gave up 4 bases; unmatched junction bases: 12. Germline-derived CDR1 and CDR2 are SEHNR and FQNEAQ (reference sequence). There are 16 residues in the CDR3. The CDR3 sequence: CASSQLNGQGLETQYF. In nucleotides, the CDR3 is TGTGCCAGCAGCCAACTAAACGGACAGGGTTTAGAGACCCAGTACTTC.

The chain carries TRBV7-9 and TRBJ1-5; D may be TRBD1 (6 bases). The germline gives CDR1 SEHNR, CDR2 FQNEAQ (reference sequence). The CDR3 covers 12 residues. V was pared by 0 bases and J by 12 bases, with 9 bases between. The CDR3 DNA is TGTGCCAGCAGCTTAGCGACAGGAGGCCAGCATTTT. Amino acids: CASSLATGGQHF.

In its sample, this clone was seen once. This rearrangement joins TRBV4-1 to TRBJ1-2; 9 nucleotides agree with TRBD1. Trimming took 6 bases from V and 4 from J; bases not matched to a gene: 12. The CDR3 is 16 residues long. Germline-derived CDR1 and CDR2 are MGHRA and YSYEKL. The CDR3 here is CASRVSGTGSVYGYTF. CDR3 coding DNA: TGCGCCAGCAGAGTTTCCGGGACAGGGAGCGTCTATGGCTACACCTTC.

The V gene is TRBV30, the J gene TRBJ2-7; D is undetermined. Trimming removed 1 base from V and 0 bases from J, with 4 bases in between. The CDR3 spans 12 residues. The V gene's germline CDR1 is GTSNPN and CDR2 SVGIG (reference sequence). CDR3 bases: TGTGCCTGGAGTGAGAGCTCCTACGAGCAGTACTTC. It codes for CAWSESSYEQYF. Based on the CDR3 plus reference TRBV30 and TRBJ2-7, the full variable domain is SQTIHQWPATLVQPVGSPLSLECTVEGTSNPNLYWYRQAAGRGLQLLFYSVGIGQISSEVPQNLSASRPQDRQFILSSKKLLLSDSGFYLCAWSESSYEQYFGPGTRLTVT.

The chain recombines TRBV5-6 with TRBJ1-4; the D is unclear. This CDR3 spans 13 amino acids. Trimming left V 0 bases short and J 4 bases short, with 4 bases between. The germline CDR1 and CDR2 sequences are SGHDT and YYEEEE. The CDR3 is CASSLGVNEKLFF. The CDR3, as DNA: TGTGCCAGCAGCTTGGGGGTTAATGAAAAACTGTTTTTT.

The table lists this clone with a count of one. The J gene is TRBJ1-5, the V gene TRBV27, with no clear D. Germline CDR1 MNHEY, CDR2 SMNVEV (reference sequence). The CDR3 covers 15 residues. V was pared by 6 bases and J by 4 bases, with 16 bases between. Written as DNA, the CDR3 is TGTGCCAGCAGCGCCGTTTGGGGTGTAAATCAGCCCCAGCATTTT. Translating it yields CASSAVWGVNQPQHF.

This clone has more than one count but fewer than ten. This rearrangement joins TRBV25-1 to TRBJ1-1; D is perhaps TRBD1 (6 bases). CDR3 length: 13 residues. V shed 6 bases and J shed 0 bases, with 8 bases lying between them. Germline V gene data show CDR1 as MGHDK and CDR2 as SYGVNS. The DNA of the CDR3 is TGTGCCAGCAGACAGGGAATGAACACTGAAGCTTTCTTT. Residues: CASRQGMNTEAFF.

The rearrangement joins TRBV29-1 to TRBJ2-4; the D is unclear. In germline, CDR1 is SQVTM, CDR2 ANQGSEA. The CDR3 spans 14 residues. The CDR3 loop is CIPPGRPFGNIQYF. The CDR3 DNA reads TGCATCCCACCCGGCAGGCCATTCGGGAACATTCAGTACTTC.

CDR3 nucleotide sequence: TGTGCCAGCAGTCGGAAAGACAGGGGGCCCCGCACAGATACGCAGTATTTT. Translation gives CASSRKDRGPRTDTQYF. The J gene is TRBJ2-3, the V gene TRBV27; 10 bases align to TRBD1. Trimming took 5 bases from V and 1 from J; bases not matched to a gene: 9. This CDR3 is built from 17 residues. The germline V gene encodes CDR1 MNHEY and CDR2 SMNVEV (reference sequence).

The chain joins TRBV19 to TRBJ2-7; 9 bases agree with TRBD2. The germline CDR1 and CDR2 sequences are LNHDA and SQIVND (reference sequence). V lost 4 bases and J lost 4; bases outside the gene matches: 5. The CDR3 length is 14 residues. This CDR3 reads CASSSASGEYEQYF. The CDR3 nucleotides read TGTGCCAGTAGTAGTGCTAGCGGGGAGTACGAGCAGTACTTC.

The chain employs TRBV7-9 and TRBJ1-1; D possibly corresponds to TRBD1 (6 bases). V gave up 4 bases and J gave up 4 bases, with 10 bases separating them. From germline, CDR1 is SEHNR and CDR2 FQNEAQ (reference sequence). The CDR3 is 13 residues long. The CDR3 loop reads CASSSTGTTEAFF. CDR3 coding DNA: TGTGCCAGCAGCTCCACAGGGACCACTGAAGCTTTCTTT. The variable domain in full, completed from reference TRBV7-9 and TRBJ1-1, reads DTGVSQNPRHKITKRGQNVTFRCDPISEHNRLYWYRQTLGQGPEFLTYFQNEAQLEKSRLLSDRFSAERPKGSFSTLEIQRTEQGDSAMYLCASSSTGTTEAFFGQGTRLTVV.

The chain links TRBV30 to TRBJ2-3; TRBD1 is a possible D gene (5 bases). The CDR3 is 14 residues long. Trimming left V 1 base short and J 2 bases short, with 10 bases between. Germline CDR1 reads GTSNPN; CDR2 reads SVGIG (reference sequence). The CDR3 is CAWSEGALTDTQYF. CDR3 DNA: TGTGCCTGGAGTGAAGGGGCACTCACAGATACGCAGTATTTT.

Only one count was recorded for this clone. This rearrangement joins TRBV15 to TRBJ2-7; TRBD2 might be the D (5 bases). The CDR3 extends over 15 amino acids. The V end lost 0 bases, the J end lost 0 bases, and 9 bases lay between the germline ends. Looked up from germline, CDR1 is LNHNV and CDR2 is YYDKDF (reference sequence). This CDR3 reads CATSRDLGSSYEQYF. The CDR3, as DNA: TGTGCCACCAGCAGAGATCTAGGGAGCTCCTACGAGCAGTACTTC.

The rearrangement joins TRBV25-1 to TRBJ1-2; D ambiguous. The CDR3 runs 15 residues. Per the germline V gene, CDR1 is MGHDK and CDR2 is SYGVNS. The V gene lost 1 base and the J gene lost 4 bases, with 13 bases spanning the gap. The DNA for the CDR3 is TGTGCCAGCAGTGAATCAGTCCAATCTCTCTATGGCTACACCTTC. This encodes CASSESVQSLYGYTF.

The V call is TRBV7-9, the J call TRBJ1-4, with a possible D match to TRBD1 (5 bases). The germline V gene has CDR1 SEHNR and CDR2 FQNEAQ (reference sequence). The CDR3 is made up of 15 amino acids. Trimming cost V 5 bases and J 4 bases, with 14 bases left between them. This CDR3 reads CASSARGGFNEKLFF. The CDR3 nucleotides are TGTGCCAGCAGCGCCCGCGGGGGGTTTAATGAAAAACTGTTTTTT. Looking up the rest from reference TRBV7-9 and TRBJ1-4 gives the full variable domain: DTGVSQNPRHKITKRGQNVTFRCDPISEHNRLYWYRQTLGQGPEFLTYFQNEAQLEKSRLLSDRFSAERPKGSFSTLEIQRTEQGDSAMYLCASSARGGFNEKLFFGSGTQLSVL.

This clone was seen just once. The rearrangement joins TRBV15 to TRBJ2-1, with TRBD2 matching 10 bases. There are 14 residues in the CDR3. Germline values: CDR1 LNHNV, CDR2 YYDKDF (reference sequence). V dropped 9 bases and J dropped 7; count of bases not matched to a gene: 9. The CDR3 DNA sequence: TGTGCCACGATGGAGGCTAGCGGGGGAAATGAGCAGTTCTTC. This sequence encodes CATMEASGGNEQFF.

This chain connects TRBV30 to TRBJ1-5; D gene unclear. The germline V gene encodes CDR1 GTSNPN and CDR2 SVGIG (reference sequence). The V and J ends lost 0 bases and 2 bases respectively, with 5 bases between them. There are 13 residues in the CDR3. CDR3 DNA sequence: TGTGCCTGGAGTGTCTATGGCAATCAGCCCCAGCATTTT. Translation: CAWSVYGNQPQHF. Full variable domain (rest looked up from reference TRBV30 and TRBJ1-5): SQTIHQWPATLVQPVGSPLSLECTVEGTSNPNLYWYRQAAGRGLQLLFYSVGIGQISSEVPQNLSASRPQDRQFILSSKKLLLSDSGFYLCAWSVYGNQPQHFGDGTRLSIL.

The chain uses TRBV19 and TRBJ1-6; 9 bases are shared with TRBD1. The CDR3 is 15 residues long. V gave up 5 bases and J gave up 10 bases; unmatched junction bases: 9. Germline-derived CDR1 and CDR2 are LNHDA and SQIVND (reference sequence). CDR3 nucleotides: TGTGCCAGTAGTGGCCGGGACAGGGAGGGATCACCCCTCCACTTT. This encodes CASSGRDREGSPLHF.

This chain joins TRBV7-9 and TRBJ2-7; no firm D call. The germline V gene encodes CDR1 SEHNR and CDR2 FQNEAQ (reference sequence). V lost 3 bases, J lost 4 bases, and 10 bases lay in between. The CDR3 extends over 13 amino acids. CDR3 sequence (DNA): TGTGCCAGCAGCTTCTCCCTGGGTTACGAGCAGTACTTC. Translated, it gives CASSFSLGYEQYF.

The rearrangement joins TRBV28 to TRBJ2-7; the D is unclear. Trimming pared 8 bases from V and 0 bases from J, leaving 11 bases between. This CDR3 spans 13 amino acids. The germline V gene has CDR1 MDHEN and CDR2 SYDVKM. CDR3 in amino acids: CASLPISSYEQYF. CDR3 coding DNA: TGTGCCAGCTTACCGATAAGCTCCTACGAGCAGTACTTC.

The gene calls are TRBV5-6 and TRBJ1-2; 9 positions agree with TRBD1. The CDR3 is 13 amino acids. Germline lookup yields CDR1 SGHDT and CDR2 YYEEEE. After removal of 4 bases from V and 4 bases from J, the junction contained 2 bases not matched to a gene. CDR3 DNA sequence: TGTGCCAGCAGCACAGGGGGCGGCTATGGCTACACCTTC. This gives the protein CASSTGGGYGYTF.

This clone was counted a single time. J is TRBJ2-3 and V is TRBV27, with D unclear. The length of the CDR3 is 13 residues. Trimming shortened V by 0 bases and J by 0 bases, and 1 base separated the two germline ends. Per germline, CDR1 MNHEY and CDR2 SMNVEV (reference sequence). The DNA for the CDR3 is TGTGCCAGCAGTTTATCCAGCACAGATACGCAGTATTTT. It specifies CASSLSSTDTQYF.

This chain uses TRBV30 with TRBJ2-1, with 7 bases matching TRBD1. Germline V gene sequence: CDR1 GTSNPN, CDR2 SVGIG (reference sequence). The V and J ends lost 4 bases and 0 bases, in that order; junction bases with no gene match: 6. The CDR3 spans 15 residues. CDR3 sequence (DNA): TGTGCCTGGATCTGGGACAGCGGCTCCTACAATGAGCAGTTCTTC. Translated: CAWIWDSGSYNEQFF.

The genes are TRBV9 and TRBJ1-2; no clear D gene. This CDR3 is 14 amino acids long. The germline gives CDR1 SGDLS, CDR2 YYNGEE. V was cut by 0 bases and J by 3 bases, with 9 bases left in between. The CDR3 sequence is CASSVAALDYGYTF. CDR3 nucleotide sequence: TGTGCCAGCAGCGTAGCAGCCTTGGACTATGGCTACACCTTC.

This rearrangement joins TRBV27 to TRBJ2-1; 7 nucleotides match TRBD2. CDR1 MNHEY and CDR2 SMNVEV come from the germline V gene (reference sequence). The V gene end was trimmed by 3 bases and the J gene end by 8 bases; junction bases not matched to a gene: 16. The CDR3 totals 17 residues. The CDR3 DNA sequence: TGTGCCAGCAGTTTGTTACCTGGACTAGATTCCACCCATGAGCAGTTCTTC. Translated: CASSLLPGLDSTHEQFF.